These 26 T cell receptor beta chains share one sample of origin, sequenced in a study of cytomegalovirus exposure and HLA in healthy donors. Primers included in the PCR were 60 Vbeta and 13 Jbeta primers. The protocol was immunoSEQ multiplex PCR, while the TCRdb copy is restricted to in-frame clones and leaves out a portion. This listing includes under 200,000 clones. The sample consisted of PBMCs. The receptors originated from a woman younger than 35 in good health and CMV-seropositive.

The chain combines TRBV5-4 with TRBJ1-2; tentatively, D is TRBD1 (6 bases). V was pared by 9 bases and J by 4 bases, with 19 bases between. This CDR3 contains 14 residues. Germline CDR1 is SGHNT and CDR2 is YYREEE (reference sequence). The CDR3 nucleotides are TGTGCCACCCGGGGGGGGGCAACTTTCTATGGCTACACCTTC. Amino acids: CATRGGATFYGYTF.

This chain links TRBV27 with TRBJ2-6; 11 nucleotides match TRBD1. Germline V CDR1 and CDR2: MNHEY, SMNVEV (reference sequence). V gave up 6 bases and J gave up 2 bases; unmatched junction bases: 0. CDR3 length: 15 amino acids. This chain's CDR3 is CASRGQGAGANVLTF. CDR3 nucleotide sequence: TGTGCCAGCAGGGGACAGGGGGCTGGGGCCAACGTCCTGACTTTC.

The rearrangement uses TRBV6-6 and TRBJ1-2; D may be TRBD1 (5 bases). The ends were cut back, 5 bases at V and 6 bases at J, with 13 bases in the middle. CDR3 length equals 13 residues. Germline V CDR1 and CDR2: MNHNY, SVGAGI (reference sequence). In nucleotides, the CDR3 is TGTGCCAGCAGTCCAGGACAAATGAATGGCTACACCTTC. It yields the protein CASSPGQMNGYTF.

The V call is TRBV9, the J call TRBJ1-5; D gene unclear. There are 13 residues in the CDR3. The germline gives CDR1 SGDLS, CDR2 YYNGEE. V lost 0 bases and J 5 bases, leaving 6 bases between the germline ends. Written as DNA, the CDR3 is TGTGCCAGCAGCGTAGATGCAGATCAGCCCCAGCATTTT. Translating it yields CASSVDADQPQHF.

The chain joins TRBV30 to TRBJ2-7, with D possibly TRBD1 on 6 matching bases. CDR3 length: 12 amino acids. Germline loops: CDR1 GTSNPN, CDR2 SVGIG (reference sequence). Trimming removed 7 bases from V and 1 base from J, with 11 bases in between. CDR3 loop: CASKGQSYEQYF. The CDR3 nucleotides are TGTGCCTCAAAAGGACAGTCCTACGAGCAGTACTTC.

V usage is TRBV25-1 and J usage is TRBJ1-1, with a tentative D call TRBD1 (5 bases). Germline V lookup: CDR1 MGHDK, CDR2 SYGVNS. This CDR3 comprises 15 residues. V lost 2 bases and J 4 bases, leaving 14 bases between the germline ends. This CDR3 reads CASSEAWGVGTEAFF. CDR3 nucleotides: TGTGCCAGCAGTGAAGCGTGGGGGGTCGGCACTGAAGCTTTCTTT.

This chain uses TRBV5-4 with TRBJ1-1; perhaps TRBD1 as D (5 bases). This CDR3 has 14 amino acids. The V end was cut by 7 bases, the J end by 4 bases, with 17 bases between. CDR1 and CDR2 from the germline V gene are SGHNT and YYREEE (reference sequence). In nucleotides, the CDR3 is TGTGCCAGCTCTCGGGGGACTTCGGCCACTGAAGCTTTCTTT. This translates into CASSRGTSATEAFF.

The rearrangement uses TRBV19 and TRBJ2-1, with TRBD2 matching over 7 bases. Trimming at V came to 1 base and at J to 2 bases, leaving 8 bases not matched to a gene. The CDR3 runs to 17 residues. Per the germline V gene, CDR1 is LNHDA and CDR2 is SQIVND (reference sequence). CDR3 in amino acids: CASSIGRDYHPYNEQFF. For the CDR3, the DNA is TGTGCCAGTAGTATAGGGCGGGACTATCACCCCTACAATGAGCAGTTCTTC. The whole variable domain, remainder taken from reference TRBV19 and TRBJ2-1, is DGGITQSPKYLFRKEGQNVTLSCEQNLNHDAMYWYRQDPGQGLRLIYYSQIVNDFQKGDIAEGYSVSREKKESFPLTVTSAQKNPTAFYLCASSIGRDYHPYNEQFFGPGTRLTVL.

CDR3 protein: CASSEGQKTQYF. For the CDR3, the DNA is TGTGCCAGCAGTGAAGGACAGAAGACCCAGTACTTC. This sequence joins TRBV25-1 and TRBJ2-5; D may be TRBD1 (6 bases). The CDR3 is 12 residues long. The V end lost 2 bases, the J end lost 6 bases, and 7 bases lay between the germline ends. The V gene's germline CDR1 is MGHDK and CDR2 SYGVNS.

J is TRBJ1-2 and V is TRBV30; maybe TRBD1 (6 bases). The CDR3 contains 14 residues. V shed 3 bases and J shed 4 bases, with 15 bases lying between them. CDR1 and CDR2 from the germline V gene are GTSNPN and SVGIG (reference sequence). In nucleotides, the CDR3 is TGTGCCTGGAGGGGCCCCGGACAGCGCTATGGCTACACCTTC. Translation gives CAWRGPGQRYGYTF.

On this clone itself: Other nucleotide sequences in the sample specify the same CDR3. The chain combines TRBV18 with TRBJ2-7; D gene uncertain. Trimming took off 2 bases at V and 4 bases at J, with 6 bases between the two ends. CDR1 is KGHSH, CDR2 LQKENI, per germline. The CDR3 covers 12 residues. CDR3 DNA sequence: TGTGCCAGCTCACCAGCCAGGTACGAGCAGTACTTC. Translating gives CASSPARYEQYF.

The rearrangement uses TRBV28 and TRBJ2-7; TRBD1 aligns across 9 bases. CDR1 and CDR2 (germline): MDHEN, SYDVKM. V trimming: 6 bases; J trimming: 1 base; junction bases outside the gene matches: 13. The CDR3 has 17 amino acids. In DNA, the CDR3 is TGTGCCAGCAGGCCCGCCGACTCCGGGACAGGGTCCTACGAGCAGTACTTC. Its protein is CASRPADSGTGSYEQYF.

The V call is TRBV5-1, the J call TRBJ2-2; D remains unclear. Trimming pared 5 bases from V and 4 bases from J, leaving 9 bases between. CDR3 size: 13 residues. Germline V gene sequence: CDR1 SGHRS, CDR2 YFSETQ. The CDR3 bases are TGCGCCAGCAGTCCTAGAGTCACCGGGGAGCTGTTTTTT. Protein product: CASSPRVTGELFF.

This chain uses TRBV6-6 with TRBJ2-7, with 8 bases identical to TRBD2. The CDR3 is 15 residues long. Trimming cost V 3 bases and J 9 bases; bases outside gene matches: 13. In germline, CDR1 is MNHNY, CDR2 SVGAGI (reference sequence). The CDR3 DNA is TGTGCCAGCAGTTATGTAGCGGGGTACCCCGCGGGGCAGTACTTC. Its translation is CASSYVAGYPAGQYF.

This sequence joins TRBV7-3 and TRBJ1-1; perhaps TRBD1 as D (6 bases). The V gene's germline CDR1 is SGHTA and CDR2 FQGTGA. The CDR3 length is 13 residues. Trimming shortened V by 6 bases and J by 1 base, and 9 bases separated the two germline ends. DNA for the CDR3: TGTGCCAGCAGTATGGGGGCGAACACTGAAGCTTTCTTT. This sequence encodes CASSMGANTEAFF.

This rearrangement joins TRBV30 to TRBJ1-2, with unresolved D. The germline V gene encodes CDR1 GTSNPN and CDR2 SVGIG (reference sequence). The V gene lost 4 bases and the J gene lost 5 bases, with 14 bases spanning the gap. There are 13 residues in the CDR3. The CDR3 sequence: CAWITPEAYGYTF. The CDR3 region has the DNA TGTGCCTGGATCACCCCTGAAGCGTATGGCTACACCTTC. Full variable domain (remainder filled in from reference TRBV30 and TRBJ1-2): SQTIHQWPATLVQPVGSPLSLECTVEGTSNPNLYWYRQAAGRGLQLLFYSVGIGQISSEVPQNLSASRPQDRQFILSSKKLLLSDSGFYLCAWITPEAYGYTFGSGTRLTVV.

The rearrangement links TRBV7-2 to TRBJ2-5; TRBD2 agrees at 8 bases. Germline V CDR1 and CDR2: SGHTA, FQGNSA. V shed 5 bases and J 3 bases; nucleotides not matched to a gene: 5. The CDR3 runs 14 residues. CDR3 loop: CASSPTSGEETQYF. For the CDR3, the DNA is TGTGCCAGCAGCCCAACTAGCGGAGAAGAGACCCAGTACTTC. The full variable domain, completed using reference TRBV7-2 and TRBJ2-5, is GAGVSQSPSNKVTEKGKDVELRCDPISGHTALYWYRQSLGQGLEFLIYFQGNSAPDKSGLPSDRFSAERTGGSVSTLTIQRTQQEDSAVYLCASSPTSGEETQYFGPGTRLLVL.

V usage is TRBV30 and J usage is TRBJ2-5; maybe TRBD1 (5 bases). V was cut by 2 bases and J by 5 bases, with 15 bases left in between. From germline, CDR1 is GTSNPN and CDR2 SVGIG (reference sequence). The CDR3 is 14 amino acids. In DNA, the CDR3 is TGTGCCTGGAGTAAGACAGTGACGACGGAGACCCAGTACTTC. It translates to CAWSKTVTTETQYF.

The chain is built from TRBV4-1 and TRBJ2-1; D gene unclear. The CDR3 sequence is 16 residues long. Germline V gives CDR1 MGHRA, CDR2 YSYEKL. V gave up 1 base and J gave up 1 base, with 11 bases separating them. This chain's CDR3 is CASSQGVGPSYNEQFF. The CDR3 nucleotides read TGCGCCAGCAGCCAAGGGGTGGGCCCATCCTACAATGAGCAGTTCTTC.

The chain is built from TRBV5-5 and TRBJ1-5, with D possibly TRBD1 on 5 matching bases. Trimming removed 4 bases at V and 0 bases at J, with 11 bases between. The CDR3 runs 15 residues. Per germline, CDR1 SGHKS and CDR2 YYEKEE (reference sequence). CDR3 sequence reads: CASSGTGNSNQPQHF. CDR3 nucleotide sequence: TGTGCCAGCAGCGGTACAGGCAATAGCAATCAGCCCCAGCATTTT.

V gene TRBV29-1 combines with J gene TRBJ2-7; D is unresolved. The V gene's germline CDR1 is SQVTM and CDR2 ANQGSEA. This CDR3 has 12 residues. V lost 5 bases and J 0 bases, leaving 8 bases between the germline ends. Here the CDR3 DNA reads TGCAGCGTTTCAGGTTACTCCTACGAGCAGTACTTC. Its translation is CSVSGYSYEQYF.

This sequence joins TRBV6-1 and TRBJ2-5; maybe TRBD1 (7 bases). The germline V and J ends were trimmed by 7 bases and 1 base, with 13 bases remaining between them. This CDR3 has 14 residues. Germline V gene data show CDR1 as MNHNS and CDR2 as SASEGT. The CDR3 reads CASKGGGIQETQYF. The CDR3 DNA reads TGTGCCAGCAAAGGAGGGGGCATCCAAGAGACCCAGTACTTC.

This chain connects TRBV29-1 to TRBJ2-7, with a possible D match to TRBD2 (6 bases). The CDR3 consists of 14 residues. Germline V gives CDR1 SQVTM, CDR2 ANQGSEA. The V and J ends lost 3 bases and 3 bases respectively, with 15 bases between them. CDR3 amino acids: CSVDGEVDGYEQYF. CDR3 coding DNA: TGCAGCGTTGACGGGGAGGTAGATGGCTACGAGCAGTACTTC.

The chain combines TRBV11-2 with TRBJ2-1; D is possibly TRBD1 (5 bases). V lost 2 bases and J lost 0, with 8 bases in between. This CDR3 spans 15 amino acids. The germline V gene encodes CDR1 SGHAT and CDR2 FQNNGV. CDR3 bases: TGTGCCAGCAGCTTATGGGGCAGCTCCTACAATGAGCAGTTCTTC. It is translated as CASSLWGSSYNEQFF.

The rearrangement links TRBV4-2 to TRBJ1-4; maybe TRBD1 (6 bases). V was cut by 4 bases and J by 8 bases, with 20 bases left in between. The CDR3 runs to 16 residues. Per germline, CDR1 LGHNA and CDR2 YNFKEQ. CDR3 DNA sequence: TGTGCCAGCAGCCCCGGGGTACCCGGGACACAAGAAAAACTGTTTTTT. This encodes CASSPGVPGTQEKLFF.

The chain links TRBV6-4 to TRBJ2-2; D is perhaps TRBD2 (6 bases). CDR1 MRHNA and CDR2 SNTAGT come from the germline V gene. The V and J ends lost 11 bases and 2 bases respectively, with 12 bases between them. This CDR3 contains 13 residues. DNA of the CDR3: TGTGCCGTGGGGGACTCAAACACCGGGGAGCTGTTTTTT. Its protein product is CAVGDSNTGELFF.